This record covers a single T cell receptor (beta chain). This record comes from a study of blood T cell repertoires in COVID-19. Study details: The study drew acute and convalescent COVID-19 samples from the United States, Italy and Spain. Sources were T cells, B-cell-depleted T cells, or PBMCs; the material itself was cDNA or gDNA.

Under the authors' procedure: Scientists estimated how many nucleated cells there were by amplifying reference gene primers. Profiled with immunoSEQ multiplex PCR; TCRdb holds only in-frame clones, not every one. The DNA was the basis for D and trimming; V, J and clone size are from that table. The table shows 270,000 or so clones, with around nine tenths occurring only once. Germline lookup yields CDR1 KGHDR and CDR2 SFDVKD. The CDR3 loop spans 17 amino acids. The V and J ends lost 0 bases and 4 bases, in that order; junction bases with no gene match: 6. The TCR was taken from a man aged 35-49 years with active or convalescent COVID-19. Source material: peripheral blood. V gene TRBV24-1 combines with J gene TRBJ2-1, with 9 bases fitting TRBD2. As DNA, the CDR3 is TGTGCCACCAGTGATTTGTCTAGTAGCGGGGGATACAATGAGCAGTTCTTC. Protein: CATSDLSSSGGYNEQFF.